This TCR beta chain was captured by sequencing in a study of control samples from healthy donors and cancer patients. TCRdb's table, derived via immunoSEQ multiplex PCR, lists solely in-frame clones and lacks some. Here the sample spans approximately 150,000 clones, under 95% being singletons. Looked up from germline, CDR1 is SGHRS and CDR2 is YFSETQ. The germline V and J ends were trimmed by 5 bases and 0 bases, with 14 bases remaining between them. The CDR3 is 15 residues long. The gene calls are TRBV5-1 and TRBJ1-1, with D possibly TRBD1 on 6 matching bases. The sequenced sample consisted of blood. This clonotype originated in a woman aged 18-30 years in good health. The CDR3 spells CASSWTGGLNTEAFF. Written as DNA, the CDR3 is TGCGCCAGCAGTTGGACCGGGGGCCTGAACACTGAAGCTTTCTTT.